The rows below give T cell receptor beta chains drawn from one sample of a study of control samples from healthy donors and cancer patients. Sequenced by immunoSEQ multiplex PCR; TCRdb stores in-frame clones only, minus some. Of about 230,000 clones listed, approximately 80% are singletons. The sample was PBMCs. All receptors come from a woman between 55 and 75 years old with lung cancer. Each CDR3 is given with its conserved first and last residue. A D gene is named only where the DNA matches it firmly. Size is omitted from some rows. Given values are once, few, many or a class for expanded clones.

TRBV28,TRBD1,TRBJ1-2,once,TGTGCCAGCAGTTTAGGGACAGGGAGCTATGGCTACACCTTC,CASSLGTGSYGYTF
TRBV27,.,TRBJ1-6,.,TGTGCCAGCAGATTTCTCCAAGTGAAGAATTCACCCCTCCACTTT,CASRFLQVKNSPLHF
TRBV7-2,.,TRBJ1-5,once,TGTGCCAGCAGCCCCCAGGCTTGGAGCAATCAGCCCCAGCATTTT,CASSPQAWSNQPQHF
TRBV6-6,TRBD1,TRBJ1-3,.,TGTGCCAGCAGTAAACCGACAGGGCACTCTGGAAACACCATATATTTT,CASSKPTGHSGNTIYF
TRBV7-2,.,TRBJ2-7,few,TGTGCCAGCAGCTCACAGGGTATCTCCTACGAGCAGTACTTC,CASSSQGISYEQYF
TRBV4-1,.,TRBJ1-2,.,TGCGCCAGCAGCCAAGATATGGTCGCTGGGGGCTCAGTTTATGGCTACACCTTC,CASSQDMVAGGSVYGYTF
TRBV5-4,TRBD1,TRBJ1-3,.,TGTGCCAGCAGCCGGGACAGGGTGGGCACCATATATTTT,CASSRDRVGTIYF
TRBV7-9,.,TRBJ2-5,.,TGTGCCAGCAGCTTTGATGGGAGGGAGACCCAGTACTTC,CASSFDGRETQYF
TRBV9,.,TRBJ2-3,once,TGTGCCAGCAGCGCCCGGGACTCCGGGAATACGCAGTATTTT,CASSARDSGNTQYF
TRBV6-5,.,TRBJ1-1,.,TGTGCCAGCAGTTACGTCCAGTTGACTGAAGCTTTCTTT,CASSYVQLTEAFF
TRBV28,.,TRBJ1-1,.,TGTGCCAGCGGAAACAGGGAGGGCACTGAAGCTTTCTTT,CASGNREGTEAFF
TRBV4-1,TRBD2,TRBJ2-1,.,TGCGCCAGCAGCCCCTTCCTCACTAGCGCACCCAATGGGAATGAGCAGTTCTTC,CASSPFLTSAPNGNEQFF
TRBV7-3,.,TRBJ2-1,.,TGTGCCAGCAGCTCAGGCTCGGTGGGTGGTGAGCAGTTCTTC,CASSSGSVGGEQFF
TRBV28,TRBD1,TRBJ2-3,.,TGTGCCAGCAGCTCCCCCGGGACAGGGAGCACAGATACGCAGTATTTT,CASSSPGTGSTDTQYF
TRBV28,.,TRBJ2-7,once,TGTGCCAGCAGTCTGACCGGGCCATCCTACGAGCAGTACTTC,CASSLTGPSYEQYF
TRBV28,.,TRBJ1-1,.,TGTGCCAGCCTACCTCACTGGACGGGGAACACTGAAGCTTTCTTT,CASLPHWTGNTEAFF
TRBV12-5,.,TRBJ1-6,.,TGTGCTAGTGCAGGGAGCTCCTATAATTCACCCCTCCACTTT,CASAGSSYNSPLHF
TRBV3-1/TRBV3-2,.,TRBJ1-1,.,TGTGCCAGCAGCCAAGAACAGCACATGAACACTGAAGCTTTCTTT,CASSQEQHMNTEAFF
TRBV19,.,TRBJ2-1,few,TGTGCCAGTAGAGGCAGGGGCTACAATGAGCAGTTCTTC,CASRGRGYNEQFF
TRBV19,.,TRBJ1-6,few,TGTGCCAGTAGTACAGGCTATAATTCACCCCTCCACTTT,CASSTGYNSPLHF
TRBV3-1/TRBV3-2,TRBD2,TRBJ2-3,.,TGTGCCAGCAGCCCAACTAGCGGGGGATACACAGATACGCAGTATTTT,CASSPTSGGYTDTQYF
TRBV19,.,TRBJ1-4,.,TGTGCCAGTACTCTTTCGGGGTCCCGGAATGAAAAACTGTTTTTT,CASTLSGSRNEKLFF
TRBV3-1/TRBV3-2,.,TRBJ2-7,.,TGTGCCAGCAGCCCCACGGGGGCTAGGGGCTACGAGCAGTACTTC,CASSPTGARGYEQYF
TRBV5-1,.,TRBJ2-5,.,TGCGCCAGCAGCCTGGACAGATGGGAGACCCAGTACTTC,CASSLDRWETQYF
TRBV10-3,TRBD1,TRBJ1-1,.,TGTGCCATCGGGTTCGACAGGGGCACTGAAGCTTTCTTT,CAIGFDRGTEAFF
TRBV30,TRBD1,TRBJ2-5,.,TGTGCCTGGAGCGTCTCCGGGACAGGGGGCGAGACCCAGTACTTC,CAWSVSGTGGETQYF
TRBV6-5,TRBD1,TRBJ2-3,.,TGTGCCAGCAGTTACGGTCAGGGGGAGACAGATACGCAGTATTTT,CASSYGQGETDTQYF
TRBV18,TRBD2,TRBJ2-7,.,TGTGCCAGCTCACTCACCGGGACTAGTTACGAGCAGTACTTC,CASSLTGTSYEQYF